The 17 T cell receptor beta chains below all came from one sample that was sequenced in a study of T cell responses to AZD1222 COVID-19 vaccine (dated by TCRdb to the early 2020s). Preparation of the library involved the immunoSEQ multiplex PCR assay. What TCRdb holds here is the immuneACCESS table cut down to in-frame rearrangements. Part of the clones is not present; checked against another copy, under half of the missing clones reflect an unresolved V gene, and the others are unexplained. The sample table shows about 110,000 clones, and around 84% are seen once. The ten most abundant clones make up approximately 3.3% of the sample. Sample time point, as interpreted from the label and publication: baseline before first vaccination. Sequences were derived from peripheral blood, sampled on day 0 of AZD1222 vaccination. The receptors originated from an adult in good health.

DNA for the CDR3: TGTGCCAGCAGTTTATCGCCAAACTCCGGGACAGGGTCACACGGGGAGCTGTTTTTT. This sequence encodes CASSLSPNSGTGSHGELFF. The rearrangement links TRBV27 to TRBJ2-2; 9 positions match TRBD1. The CDR3 sequence is 19 residues long. The V segment lost 0 bases and the J segment 7 bases; nucleotides outside the gene matches: 15. The germline gives CDR1 MNHEY, CDR2 SMNVEV (reference sequence).

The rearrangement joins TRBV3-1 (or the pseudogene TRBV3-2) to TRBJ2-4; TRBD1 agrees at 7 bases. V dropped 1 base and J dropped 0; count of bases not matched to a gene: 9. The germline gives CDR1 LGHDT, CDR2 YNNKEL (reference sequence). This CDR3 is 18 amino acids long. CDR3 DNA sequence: TGTGCCAGCAGCCAAGGACAGGGAACCTTTCTAGCCAAAAACATTCAGTACTTC. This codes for CASSQGQGTFLAKNIQYF.

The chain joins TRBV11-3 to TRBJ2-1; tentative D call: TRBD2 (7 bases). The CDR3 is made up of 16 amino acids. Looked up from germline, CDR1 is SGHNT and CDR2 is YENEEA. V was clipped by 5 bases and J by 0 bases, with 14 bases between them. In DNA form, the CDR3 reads TGTGCCAGCAGCCGGTCGAGGGGGGGCTCCTACAATGAGCAGTTCTTC. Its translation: CASSRSRGGSYNEQFF.

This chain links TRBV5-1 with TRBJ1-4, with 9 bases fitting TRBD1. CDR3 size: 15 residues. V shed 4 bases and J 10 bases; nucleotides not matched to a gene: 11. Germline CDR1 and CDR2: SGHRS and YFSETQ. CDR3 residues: CASSPGQGYLRKLFF. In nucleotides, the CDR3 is TGCGCCAGCAGCCCCGGACAGGGGTATTTGAGAAAACTGTTTTTT.

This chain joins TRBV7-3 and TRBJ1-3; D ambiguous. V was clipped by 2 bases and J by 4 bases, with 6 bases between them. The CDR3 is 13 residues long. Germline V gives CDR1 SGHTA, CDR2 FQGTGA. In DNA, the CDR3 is TGTGCCAGCAGCTTATCCGGCGGAAACACCATATATTTT. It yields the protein CASSLSGGNTIYF.

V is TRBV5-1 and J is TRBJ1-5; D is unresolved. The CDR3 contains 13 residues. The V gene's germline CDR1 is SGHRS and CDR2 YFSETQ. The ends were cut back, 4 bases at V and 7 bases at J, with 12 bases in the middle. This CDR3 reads CASSPDERQPQHF. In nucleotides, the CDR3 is TGCGCCAGCAGCCCCGATGAAAGGCAGCCCCAGCATTTT.

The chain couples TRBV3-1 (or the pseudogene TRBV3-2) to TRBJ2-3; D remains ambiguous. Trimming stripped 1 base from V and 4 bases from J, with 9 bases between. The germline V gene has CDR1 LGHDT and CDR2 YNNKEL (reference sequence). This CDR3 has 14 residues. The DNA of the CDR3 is TGTGCCAGCAGCCAAGCCCGGATGTCAGATACGCAGTATTTT. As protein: CASSQARMSDTQYF.

The CDR3 reads CASSQEWGCSNQPQHF. Here the CDR3 DNA reads TGCGCCAGCAGTCAAGAGTGGGGTTGTAGCAATCAGCCCCAGCATTTT. The chain carries TRBV23-1 and TRBJ1-5; D uncertain. TRBV23-1 is placed among ORFs of uncertain function. The CDR3 totals 16 residues. Trimming left V 2 bases short and J 0 bases short, with 11 bases between.

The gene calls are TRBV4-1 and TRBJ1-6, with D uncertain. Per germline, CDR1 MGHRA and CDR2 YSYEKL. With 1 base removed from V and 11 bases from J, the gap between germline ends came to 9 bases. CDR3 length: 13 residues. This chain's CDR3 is CASSQVVVTPLHF. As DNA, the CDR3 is TGCGCCAGCAGCCAAGTGGTCGTAACACCCCTCCACTTT.

The CDR3 reads CATSDPGQGSNTQYF. In DNA form, the CDR3 reads TGTGCCACCAGTGACCCGGGACAGGGATCGAATACGCAGTATTTT. J is TRBJ2-3 and V is TRBV24-1, with TRBD1 identical over 9 bases. Trimming took 4 bases from V and 7 from J; bases not matched to a gene: 8. The CDR3 runs to 15 residues. Germline CDR1 KGHDR, CDR2 SFDVKD.

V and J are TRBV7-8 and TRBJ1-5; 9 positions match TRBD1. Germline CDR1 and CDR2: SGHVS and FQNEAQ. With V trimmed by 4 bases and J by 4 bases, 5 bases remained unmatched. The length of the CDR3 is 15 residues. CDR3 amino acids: CASSWGTGSNQPQHF. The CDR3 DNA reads TGTGCCAGCAGCTGGGGGACAGGGTCTAATCAGCCCCAGCATTTT.

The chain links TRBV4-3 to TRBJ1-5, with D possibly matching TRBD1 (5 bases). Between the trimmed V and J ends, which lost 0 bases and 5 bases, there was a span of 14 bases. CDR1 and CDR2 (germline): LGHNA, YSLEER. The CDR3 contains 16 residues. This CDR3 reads CASSQEVLDRHQPQHF. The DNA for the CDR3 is TGCGCCAGCAGCCAAGAGGTCCTTGACAGACATCAGCCCCAGCATTTT.

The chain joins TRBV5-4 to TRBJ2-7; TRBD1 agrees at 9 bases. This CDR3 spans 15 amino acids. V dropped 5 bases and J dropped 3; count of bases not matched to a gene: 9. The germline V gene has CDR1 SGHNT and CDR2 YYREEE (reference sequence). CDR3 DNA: TGTGCCAGCAGTTTACCGGGACAGGGTATCTACGAGCAGTACTTC. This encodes CASSLPGQGIYEQYF.

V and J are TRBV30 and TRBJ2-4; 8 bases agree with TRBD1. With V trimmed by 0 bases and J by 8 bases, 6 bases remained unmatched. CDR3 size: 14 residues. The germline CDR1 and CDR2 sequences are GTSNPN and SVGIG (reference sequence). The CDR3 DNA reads TGTGCCTGGAGTGTAGGGGCAGGGGGCCACATTCAGTACTTC. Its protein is CAWSVGAGGHIQYF.

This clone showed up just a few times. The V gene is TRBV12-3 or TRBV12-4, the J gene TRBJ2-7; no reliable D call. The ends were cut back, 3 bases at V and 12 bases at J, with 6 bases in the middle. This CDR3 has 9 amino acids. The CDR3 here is CASSFPLYF. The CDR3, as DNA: TGTGCCAGCAGTTTCCCTTTGTACTTC.

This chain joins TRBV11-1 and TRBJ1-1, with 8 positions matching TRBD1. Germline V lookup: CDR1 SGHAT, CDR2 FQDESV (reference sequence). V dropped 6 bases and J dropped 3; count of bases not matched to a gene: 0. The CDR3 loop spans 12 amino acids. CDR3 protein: CASRQGDTEAFF. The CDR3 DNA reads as TGTGCCAGCAGACAGGGGGACACTGAAGCTTTCTTT. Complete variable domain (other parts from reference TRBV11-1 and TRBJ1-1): EAEVAQSPRYKITEKSQAVAFWCDPISGHATLYWYRQILGQGPELLVQFQDESVVDDSQLPKDRFSAERLKGVDSTLKIQPAELGDSAMYLCASRQGDTEAFFGQGTRLTVV.

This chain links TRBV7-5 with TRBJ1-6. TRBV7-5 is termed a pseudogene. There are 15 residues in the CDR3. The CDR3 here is CVRSLQLNKSSPLHF. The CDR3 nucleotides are TGTGTCAGAAGCTTACAACTAAACAAGAGTTCACCCCTCCACTTT.